This record looks at one T cell receptor beta chain sequence and its context. Its specificity is not known. The source of the sample is a study of OX40 agonist ivuxolimab in advanced cancers. Study-level background: At 0.01 to 10 mg/kg, ivuxolimab was administered intravenously to patients every 2 weeks. The mean age was roughly 60 years, ranging from 23 to 79, with 80% to 85% of participants male.

Germline V lookup: CDR1 LGHNT, CDR2 FRNRAP. This CDR3 is built from 16 residues. Study findings and constraints: Specificity for antigen went undetermined in the expanded peripheral T cells. Expanded clones were, on average, more numerous among CD8+ T cells than CD4+.

Generated by immunoSEQ multiplex PCR, the TCRdb table keeps only in-frame clones and is missing some. The profile shows roughly 50,000 clones, roughly 90% of them singletons. The chain recombines TRBV12-5 with TRBJ2-1; 9 bases agree with TRBD1. The sample in question was CD4+ or CD8+ T cells sorted from blood, obtained in a trial of the OX40 agonist ivuxolimab. The receptor was isolated from an adult with an advanced solid tumor such as melanoma, head and neck, liver or kidney cancer. In DNA, the CDR3 is TGTGTTTCGGACAGGGGCAGTTCGAGCGGCTACAATGAGCAGTTCTTC. Amino acids: CVSDRGSSSGYNEQFF. Combining the CDR3 with reference TRBV12-5 and TRBJ2-1 gives the whole variable domain DARVTQTPRHKVTEMGQEVTMRCQPILGHNTVFWYRQTMMQGLELLAYFRNRAPLDDSGMPKDRFSAEMPDATLATLKIQPSEPRDSAVYFCVSDRGSSSGYNEQFFGPGTRLTVL.